This T cell receptor (beta chain) stems from a study of CD8+CD57+ T cells in acquired aplastic anemia. Study as a whole: Average DNA yield from sorted CD4+ and CD8+ cells was around 3.2 ug. Mean read depth for CD4+ cells from healthy donors was about 9.9 million.

TCR beta VDJ and CDR3 profiling used genomic DNA as template. Via MiXCR, TCRdb re-called the reads, giving one row per CDR3 protein. Seen here are 120,000 or so distinct CDR3 sequences, about 46% observed once, and the top ten hold about 2.3%. This clonotype appeared many times. Trimming left V 8 bases short and J 1 base short, with 8 bases between. This CDR3 is 12 amino acids long. The source is a human donor in good health, serving as a control. Sequenced input: sorted CD4+, CD8+, or CD8+CD57+ T cells (not recorded which) from PBMCs. The V gene is TRBV12-3 or TRBV12-4, the J gene TRBJ1-1; D call uncertain. The CDR3 reads CASWNQNTEAFF. The CDR3 DNA is TGTGCCAGCTGGAACCAGAACACTGAAGCTTTCTTT.